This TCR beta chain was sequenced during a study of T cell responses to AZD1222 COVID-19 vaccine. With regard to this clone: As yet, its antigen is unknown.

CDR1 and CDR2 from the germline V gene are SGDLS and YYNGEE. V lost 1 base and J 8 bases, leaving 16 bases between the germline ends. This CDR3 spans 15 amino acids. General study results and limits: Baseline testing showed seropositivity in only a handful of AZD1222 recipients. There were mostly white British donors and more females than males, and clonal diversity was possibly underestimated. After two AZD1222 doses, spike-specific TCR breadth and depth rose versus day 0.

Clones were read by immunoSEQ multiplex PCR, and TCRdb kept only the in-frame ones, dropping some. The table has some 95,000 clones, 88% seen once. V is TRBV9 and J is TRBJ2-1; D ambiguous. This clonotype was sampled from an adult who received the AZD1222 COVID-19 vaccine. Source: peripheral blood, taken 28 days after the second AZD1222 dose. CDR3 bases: TGTGCCAGCAGCGTAAGAGGTGTCGGGCGCGATGAGCAGTTCTTC. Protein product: CASSVRGVGRDEQFF.